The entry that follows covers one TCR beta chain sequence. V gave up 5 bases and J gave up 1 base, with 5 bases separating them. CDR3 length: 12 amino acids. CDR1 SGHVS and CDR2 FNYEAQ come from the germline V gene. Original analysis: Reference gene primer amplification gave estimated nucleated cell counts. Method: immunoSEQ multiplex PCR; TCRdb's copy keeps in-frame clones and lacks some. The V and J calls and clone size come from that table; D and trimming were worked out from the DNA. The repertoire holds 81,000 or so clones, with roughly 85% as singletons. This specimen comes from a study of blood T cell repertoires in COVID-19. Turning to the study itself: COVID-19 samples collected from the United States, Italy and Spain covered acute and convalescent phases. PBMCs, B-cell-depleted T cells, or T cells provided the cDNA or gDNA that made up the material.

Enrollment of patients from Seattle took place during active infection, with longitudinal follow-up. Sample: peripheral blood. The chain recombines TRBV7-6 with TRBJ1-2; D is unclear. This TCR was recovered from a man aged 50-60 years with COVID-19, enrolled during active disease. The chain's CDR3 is CASSPRNYGYTF. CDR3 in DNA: TGTGCCAGCAGCCCTCGTAACTATGGCTACACCTTC.